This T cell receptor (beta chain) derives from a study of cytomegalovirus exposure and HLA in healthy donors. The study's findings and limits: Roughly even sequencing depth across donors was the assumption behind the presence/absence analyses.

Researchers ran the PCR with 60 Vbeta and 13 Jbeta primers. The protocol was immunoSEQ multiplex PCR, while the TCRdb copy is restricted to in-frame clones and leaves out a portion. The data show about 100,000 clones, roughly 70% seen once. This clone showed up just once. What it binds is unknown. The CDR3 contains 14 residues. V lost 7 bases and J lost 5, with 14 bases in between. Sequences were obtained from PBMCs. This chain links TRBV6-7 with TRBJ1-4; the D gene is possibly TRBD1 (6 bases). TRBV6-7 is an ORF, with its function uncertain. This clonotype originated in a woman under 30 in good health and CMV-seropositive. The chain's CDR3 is CASNGQCFNEKLFF. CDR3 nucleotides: TGTGCCAGCAACGGACAGTGTTTCAATGAAAAACTGTTTTTT.